This T cell receptor beta chain emerged from a study of naive and memory T cell subsets. This clonotype has a count of ten or more. Its antigen remains unknown. CDR3 length equals 12 residues. Trimming took 5 bases from V and 6 from J; bases not matched to a gene: 3. Study findings and constraints: Over 90% of naive TCR sequences appeared only once, unlike memory subsets. Especially in CD8 cells, naive repertoires contained a few larger clonotypes, possibly CD45RA-re-expressing memory cells. Clonotypes are single alpha or beta chains, not paired receptors.

Two oligonucleotides, mixed equimolar, formed the beta constant-region primer covering TRBC1 and TRBC2. The ligated cDNA underwent four PCR rounds using SP2 and nested alpha and beta constant-region primers. TCRdb recomputed calls from the UMI-ligation and nested PCR reads with MiXCR, one row per CDR3 protein. Of over 100,000 distinct CDR3 sequences listed, 14% are singletons. The chain uses TRBV12-3 or TRBV12-4 and TRBJ1-1; the match to TRBD1 covers 7 bases. The sequence was obtained from a human donor in good health. Sequenced: naive CD8+ T cells from blood. CDR3 loop: CASSDRVAEAFF. CDR3 nucleotide sequence: TGTGCCAGCAGTGACAGGGTAGCTGAAGCTTTCTTT.